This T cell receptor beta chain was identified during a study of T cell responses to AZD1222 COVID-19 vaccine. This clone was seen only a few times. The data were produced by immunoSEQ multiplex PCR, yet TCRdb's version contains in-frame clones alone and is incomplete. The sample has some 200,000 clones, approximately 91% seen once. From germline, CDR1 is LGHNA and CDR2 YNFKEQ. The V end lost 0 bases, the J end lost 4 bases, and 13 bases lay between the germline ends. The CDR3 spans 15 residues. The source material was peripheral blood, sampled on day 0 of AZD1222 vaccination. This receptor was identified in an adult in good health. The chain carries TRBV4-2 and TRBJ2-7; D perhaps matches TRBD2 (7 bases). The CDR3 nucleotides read TGTGCCAGCAGCCAAGAGACGGGGGGCCTGTACGAGCAGTACTTC. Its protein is CASSQETGGLYEQYF.